The rows below give T cell receptor beta chains drawn from one sample of a study of T cell responses to AZD1222 COVID-19 vaccine. Libraries were prepared by immunoSEQ multiplex PCR; TCRdb keeps only in-frame clonotypes and omits some of them. Of tens of thousands of clones detected, about nine tenths appear once; the ten largest clones hold roughly 7.4%. The specimen was peripheral blood, collected on day 0 of AZD1222 vaccination. Source of these receptors: an adult in good health. CDR3s include the opening cysteine and the closing phenylalanine or tryptophan. A D gene is named only where the DNA matches it firmly. The size field is filled for only some rows; it gives once, few, many or a size class.

size,D,J,V,DNA,CDR3
.,TRBD2,TRBJ2-7,TRBV4-2,TGTGCCAGCAGCCTGGAAGGGTTTCGAGCGGGAGGTACCTACGAGCAGTACTTC,CASSLEGFRAGGTYEQYF
.,.,TRBJ1-6,TRBV3-1/TRBV3-2,TGTGCCAGCAGCACCCGGGTTGTTAATTCACCCCTCCACTTT,CASSTRVVNSPLHF
few,.,TRBJ1-5,TRBV27,TGTGCCAGCAGTGATACAGGGAGAAGTAGCAATCAGCCCCAGCATTTT,CASSDTGRSSNQPQHF
.,.,TRBJ2-7,TRBV24-1,TGTGCCACCAGCAGCGGATACTCCTACGAGCAGTACTTC,CATSSGYSYEQYF
.,TRBD1,TRBJ2-7,TRBV2,TGTGCCAGCAGTTCCGGGACAGGGTACTACGAGCAGTACTTC,CASSSGTGYYEQYF
.,.,TRBJ2-5,TRBV13,TGTGCCAGCAGCTTAGTTTCCGGCGGGGCGGAGACCCAGTACTTC,CASSLVSGGAETQYF
.,.,TRBJ1-3,TRBV28,TGTGCCAGCTCCCAGGACCTCTTTCGAGGAAACACCATATATTTT,CASSQDLFRGNTIYF
.,.,TRBJ2-3,TRBV3-1/TRBV3-2,TGTGCCAGCAGTCCTCGGGGCTCTAGCACAGATACGCAGTATTTT,CASSPRGSSTDTQYF
few,TRBD2,TRBJ2-1,TRBV7-2,TGTGCCAGCAGCTTATCGCTAGCGGTTTACGATGAGCAGTTCTTC,CASSLSLAVYDEQFF
.,.,TRBJ1-3,TRBV7-9,TGTGCCAGCAGTCGGACTGATCTCTCTGGAAACACCATATATTTT,CASSRTDLSGNTIYF
once,.,TRBJ2-1,TRBV10-1,TGCGCCAGCAGTGAGTCGCGGGGTCGAAATGAGCAGTTCTTC,CASSESRGRNEQFF
.,.,TRBJ2-2,TRBV3-1/TRBV3-2,TGTGCCAGCAGCCAACAGGGGACACAAGCCGGGGAGCTGTTTTTT,CASSQQGTQAGELFF
.,TRBD1,TRBJ1-1,TRBV5-1,TGCGCCAGCAGCCTGCCCTCAACAGGGGCCTACACTGAAGCTTTCTTT,CASSLPSTGAYTEAFF
.,TRBD1,TRBJ2-2,TRBV4-3,TGCGCCAGCAGCGAAACCGGGACAGTGTACTCCGGGGAGCTGTTTTTT,CASSETGTVYSGELFF
.,.,TRBJ1-2,TRBV4-1,TGCGCCAGCAGCCAAGGGGACGGGCCCACCCCTAACTATGGCTACACCTTC,CASSQGDGPTPNYGYTF
.,TRBD1,TRBJ1-2,TRBV6-6,TGTGCCACCGGGGCCGGACAGGGTGATGGCTACACCTTC,CATGAGQGDGYTF
.,.,TRBJ2-5,TRBV14,TGTGCCAGCAGCCAACTCATGTTGGAGACCCAGTACTTC,CASSQLMLETQYF
.,.,TRBJ1-3,TRBV7-2,TGTGCCAGCAGCTACGGGGGGGGATCTGGAAACACCATATATTTT,CASSYGGGSGNTIYF
.,TRBD2,TRBJ2-1,TRBV27,TGTGCCAGCAGTTTTTACGGGACTAGCAGTCCCAATGAGCAGTTCTTC,CASSFYGTSSPNEQFF
few,TRBD2,TRBJ2-1,TRBV10-2,TGCGCCAGCAGTGGTCTAGCGGGAGGTTCCTACAATGAGCAGTTCTTC,CASSGLAGGSYNEQFF
.,TRBD2,TRBJ2-5,TRBV6-5,TGTGCCAGCAGCGGACTAGCGGGAGTAGTAAAGACCCAGTACTTC,CASSGLAGVVKTQYF
once,.,TRBJ2-5,TRBV5-6,TGTGCCAGCAGCTTGGGGGGGCTTGAGACCCAGTACTTC,CASSLGGLETQYF
.,.,TRBJ1-5,TRBV24-1,TGTGCCACCAGTGATACCACCTCAAGGCCCCAGCATTTT,CATSDTTSRPQHF
.,.,TRBJ1-6,TRBV7-9,TGTGCCAGCCGGCAGGGGAGTAGTACACCCCTCCACTTT,CASRQGSSTPLHF
.,TRBD1,TRBJ2-1,TRBV19,TGTGCCACTAGACCCGGGACAGGGGGCGAGGTACATGAGCAGTTCTTC,CATRPGTGGEVHEQFF
.,.,TRBJ2-1,TRBV14,TGTGCCAGCAGCCTCAGCGCGAGGTACAATGAGCAGTTCTTC,CASSLSARYNEQFF
.,.,TRBJ1-5,TRBV3-1/TRBV3-2,TGTGCCAGCAGCCAAGCACTGATAAATCAGCCCCAGCATTTT,CASSQALINQPQHF
.,.,TRBJ1-5,TRBV5-1,TGCGCCAGCAGCTTGGAAAGCCCCTTGGATCAGCCCCAGCATTTT,CASSLESPLDQPQHF
.,.,TRBJ2-2,TRBV4-3,TGCGCCAGCAGCCACCCCTTACTAGGCCCTGAGCTGTTTTTT,CASSHPLLGPELFF
.,TRBD1,TRBJ2-5,TRBV4-2,TGTGCCAGCAGCCAAGCTCAAACCCGGACAGGGGGAGGCCAAGAGACCCAGTACTTC,CASSQAQTRTGGGQETQYF
.,.,TRBJ2-5,TRBV11-1,TGTGCCAGCAGCTTTCGGATCACCAGGGGGGAAGAGACCCAGTACTTC,CASSFRITRGEETQYF
once,.,TRBJ2-6,TRBV28,TGTGCCAGCAGTTTGGCGGTTTACTCTGGGGCCAACGTCCTGACTTTC,CASSLAVYSGANVLTF
.,.,TRBJ1-3,TRBV5-4,TGTGCCAGCAGCAACGGATTCTCTGGAAACACCATATATTTT,CASSNGFSGNTIYF
.,TRBD2,TRBJ2-3,TRBV10-1,TGCGCCAGCAGTGAAGGACTAGCGGACACAGATACGCAGTATTTT,CASSEGLADTDTQYF
.,.,TRBJ1-2,TRBV6-1,TGTGCCAGCAGTGACGTCGTGGGGTGGGGGCTTGGTGGCTACACCTTC,CASSDVVGWGLGGYTF